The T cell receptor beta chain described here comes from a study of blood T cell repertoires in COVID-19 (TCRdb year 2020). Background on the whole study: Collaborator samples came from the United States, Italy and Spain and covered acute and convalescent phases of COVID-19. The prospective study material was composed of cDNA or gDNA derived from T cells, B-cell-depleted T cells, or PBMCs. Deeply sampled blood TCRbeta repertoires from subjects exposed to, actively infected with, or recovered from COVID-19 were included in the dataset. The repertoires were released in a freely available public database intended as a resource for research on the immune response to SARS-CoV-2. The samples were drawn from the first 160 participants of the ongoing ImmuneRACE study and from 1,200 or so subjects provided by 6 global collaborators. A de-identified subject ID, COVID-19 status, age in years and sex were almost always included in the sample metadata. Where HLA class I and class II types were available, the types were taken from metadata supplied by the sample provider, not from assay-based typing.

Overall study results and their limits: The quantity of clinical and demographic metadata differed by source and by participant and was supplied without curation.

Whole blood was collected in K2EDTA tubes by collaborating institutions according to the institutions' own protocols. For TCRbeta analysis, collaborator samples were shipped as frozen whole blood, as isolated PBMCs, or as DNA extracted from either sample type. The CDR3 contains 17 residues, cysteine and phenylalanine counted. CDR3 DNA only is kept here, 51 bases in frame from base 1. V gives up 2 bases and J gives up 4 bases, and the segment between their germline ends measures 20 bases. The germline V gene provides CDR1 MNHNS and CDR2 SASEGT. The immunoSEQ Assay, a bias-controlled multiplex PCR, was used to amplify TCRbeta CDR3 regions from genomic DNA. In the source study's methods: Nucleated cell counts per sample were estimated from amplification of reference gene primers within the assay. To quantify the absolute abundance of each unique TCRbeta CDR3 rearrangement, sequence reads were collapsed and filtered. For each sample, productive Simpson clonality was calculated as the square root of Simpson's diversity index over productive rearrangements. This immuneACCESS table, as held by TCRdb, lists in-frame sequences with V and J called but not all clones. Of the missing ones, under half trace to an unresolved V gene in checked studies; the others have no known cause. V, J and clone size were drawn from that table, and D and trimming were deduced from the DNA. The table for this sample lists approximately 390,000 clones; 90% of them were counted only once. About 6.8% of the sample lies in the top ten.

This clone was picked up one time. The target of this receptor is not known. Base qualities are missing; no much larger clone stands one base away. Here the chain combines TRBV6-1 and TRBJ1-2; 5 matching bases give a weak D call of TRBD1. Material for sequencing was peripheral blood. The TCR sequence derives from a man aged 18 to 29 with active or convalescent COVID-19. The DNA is TGTGCCAGCAGTGAACCCGCTTTAGCGGGACCCCTCTATGGCTACACCTTC. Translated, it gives CASSEPALAGPLYGYTF.